The 32 T cell receptor beta chains below were found in one sample sequenced in a study of cytomegalovirus exposure and HLA in healthy donors. PCR used 60 Vbeta primers and 13 Jbeta primers. The assay was immunoSEQ multiplex PCR, and TCRdb's table has in-frame clones only and misses some. The sample shows approximately 76,000 clones, 60% to 75% of them seen only once. Sequencing was performed on PBMCs. The receptors were gathered from a woman in her thirties or forties in good health and CMV-seropositive.

The chain uses TRBV6-5 and TRBJ2-7; TRBD1 might be the D (5 bases). CDR1 is MNHEY, CDR2 SVGAGI, per germline. Trimming removed 3 bases from V and 3 bases from J, with 18 bases in between. This CDR3 comprises 16 residues. CDR3 DNA sequence: TGTGCCAGCAGTTATTCGGACGTGGGGCTCAACTACGAGCAGTACTTC. Translated, it gives CASSYSDVGLNYEQYF.

This sequence joins TRBV7-9 and TRBJ2-1; 10 nucleotides match TRBD2. V dropped 4 bases and J dropped 5; count of bases not matched to a gene: 8. The germline V gene encodes CDR1 SEHNR and CDR2 FQNEAQ (reference sequence). The CDR3 length is 16 residues. The CDR3 loop is CASSSTLAGGNNEQFF. Here the CDR3 DNA reads TGTGCCAGCAGCTCCACTTTAGCGGGAGGAAACAATGAGCAGTTCTTC. The variable domain in full, with the rest retrieved from reference TRBV7-9 and TRBJ2-1, is DTGVSQNPRHKITKRGQNVTFRCDPISEHNRLYWYRQTLGQGPEFLTYFQNEAQLEKSRLLSDRFSAERPKGSFSTLEIQRTEQGDSAMYLCASSSTLAGGNNEQFFGPGTRLTVL.

This chain joins TRBV18 and TRBJ1-1; tentative D call: TRBD1 (6 bases). This CDR3 has 15 residues. Germline-derived CDR1 and CDR2 are KGHSH and LQKENI. The germline V and J ends were trimmed by 4 bases and 1 base, with 13 bases remaining between them. The CDR3 is CASSLKTGPNTEAFF. As DNA, the CDR3 is TGTGCCAGCTCACTTAAGACAGGACCGAACACTGAAGCTTTCTTT.

This sequence joins TRBV6-5 and TRBJ1-1; 8 nucleotides match TRBD1. This CDR3 contains 14 residues. V trimming: 2 bases; J trimming: 3 bases; junction bases outside the gene matches: 2. CDR1 and CDR2 (germline): MNHEY, SVGAGI. The CDR3 nucleotides are TGTGCCAGCAGTTACAGGACAGGGTACACTGAAGCTTTCTTT. This translates into CASSYRTGYTEAFF.

V usage is TRBV28 and J usage is TRBJ2-5; D not certain. CDR1 MDHEN and CDR2 SYDVKM come from the germline V gene. Trimming took off 2 bases at V and 1 base at J, with 17 bases between the two ends. The CDR3 has 17 amino acids. The CDR3 coding sequence is TGTGCCAGCAGTTTAGGGCTTATAACAGTAGTCCAAGAGACCCAGTACTTC. It specifies CASSLGLITVVQETQYF.

Only a few counts were recorded for this clone. The V gene is TRBV6-1, the J gene TRBJ2-1, with TRBD1 identical over 12 bases. The V gene end was trimmed by 3 bases and the J gene end by 8 bases; junction bases not matched to a gene: 5. The V gene's germline CDR1 is MNHNS and CDR2 SASEGT. The CDR3 has 15 amino acids. CDR3 coding DNA: TGTGCCAGCAGTGAGGGACAGGGGGCTTTCTATGAGCAGTTCTTC. Amino acid sequence: CASSEGQGAFYEQFF.

The V gene is TRBV4-3, the J gene TRBJ2-1, with D perhaps TRBD2 (5 bases). Trimming pared 5 bases from V and 6 bases from J, leaving 14 bases between. The germline gives CDR1 LGHNA, CDR2 YSLEER. The CDR3 sequence is 14 residues long. The CDR3 DNA follows: TGCGCCAGCAGCGGGAGTTTAATCTCCAATGAGCAGTTCTTC. It translates to CASSGSLISNEQFF.

This clone has only one observation. The V gene is TRBV7-6, the J gene TRBJ2-7, with D possibly TRBD1 on 6 matching bases. This CDR3 region has 14 residues. Germline values: CDR1 SGHVS, CDR2 FNYEAQ. V was clipped by 5 bases and J by 3 bases, with 14 bases between them. In DNA form, the CDR3 reads TGTGCCAGCAGCCCCCGGGACACGCTCTACGAGCAGTACTTC. Protein product: CASSPRDTLYEQYF.

This clone appeared once. The chain has TRBV6-5 and TRBJ2-7, with TRBD1 as a possible D gene (6 bases). The V gene lost 7 bases and the J gene lost 6 bases, with 19 bases spanning the gap. The CDR3 extends over 14 amino acids. Germline loops: CDR1 MNHEY, CDR2 SVGAGI. CDR3: CASNPGTPGAEQYF. CDR3 coding DNA: TGTGCCAGCAACCCCGGGACACCCGGGGCCGAGCAGTACTTC.

The chain uses TRBV12-5 and TRBJ1-3, with D tentatively TRBD1 (6 bases). This CDR3 spans 14 amino acids. Germline V CDR1 and CDR2: LGHNT, FRNRAP. The V end lost 2 bases, the J end lost 5 bases, and 10 bases lay between the germline ends. CDR3 region: CASGLSQGRNTIYF. CDR3 DNA sequence: TGTGCTAGTGGTTTGTCCCAGGGGCGAAACACCATATATTTT. The full variable domain, completed using reference TRBV12-5 and TRBJ1-3, is DARVTQTPRHKVTEMGQEVTMRCQPILGHNTVFWYRQTMMQGLELLAYFRNRAPLDDSGMPKDRFSAEMPDATLATLKIQPSEPRDSAVYFCASGLSQGRNTIYFGEGSWLTVV.

The chain couples TRBV7-9 to TRBJ1-5; D gene unclear. CDR3 length equals 12 residues. Germline-derived CDR1 and CDR2 are SEHNR and FQNEAQ (reference sequence). Trimming left V 2 bases short and J 6 bases short, with 5 bases between. The DNA of the CDR3 is TGTGCCAGCAGCTTACGGGGTCAGCCCCAGCATTTT. Its protein product is CASSLRGQPQHF.

This chain links TRBV28 with TRBJ1-1, with D unclear. This CDR3 is built from 13 residues. Deletions cut 2 bases from V and 5 bases from J, with 9 bases between. The germline CDR1 and CDR2 sequences are MDHEN and SYDVKM. This CDR3 is CASSLQVATEAFF. CDR3 nucleotides: TGTGCCAGCAGTTTACAGGTTGCGACTGAAGCTTTCTTT.

The chain links TRBV27 to TRBJ1-4, with D possibly TRBD1 on 5 matching bases. Germline V gives CDR1 MNHEY, CDR2 SMNVEV (reference sequence). CDR3 size: 14 residues. The V end lost 8 bases, the J end lost 6 bases, and 16 bases lay between the germline ends. The CDR3 reads CASRDFRGHEKLFF. The CDR3 nucleotides are TGTGCCAGCCGGGACTTTCGAGGCCATGAAAAACTGTTTTTT.

The rearrangement links TRBV28 to TRBJ1-5, with D tentatively TRBD1 (5 bases). There are 13 residues in the CDR3. V gave up 2 bases and J gave up 9 bases, with 11 bases separating them. Per the germline V gene, CDR1 is MDHEN and CDR2 is SYDVKM. CDR3 region: CASSLTQVRPQHF. Written as DNA, the CDR3 is TGTGCCAGCAGTTTAACACAGGTGAGGCCCCAGCATTTT.

This clone was observed a few times. The chain carries TRBV9 and TRBJ1-5, with a tentative D call TRBD1 (5 bases). This CDR3 has 18 amino acids. Trimming cost V 4 bases and J 0 bases, with 20 bases left between them. Germline lookup yields CDR1 SGDLS and CDR2 YYNGEE. The CDR3 region has the DNA TGTGCCAGCAGCCCCCGCATTCGGACAAGTTATAGCAATCAGCCCCAGCATTTT. Translated: CASSPRIRTSYSNQPQHF. Looking up the rest from reference TRBV9 and TRBJ1-5 gives the full variable domain: DSGVTQTPKHLITATGQRVTLRCSPRSGDLSVYWYQQSLDQGLQFLIQYYNGEERAKGNILERFSAQQFPDLHSELNLSSLELGDSALYFCASSPRIRTSYSNQPQHFGDGTRLSIL.

V and J are TRBV7-8 and TRBJ1-1, with a weak D call TRBD1 (5 bases). V gave up 0 bases and J gave up 5 bases, with 13 bases separating them. Germline CDR1 is SGHVS and CDR2 is FQNEAQ. This CDR3 has 15 amino acids. The chain's CDR3 is CASSLAPRVGTEAFF. As DNA, the CDR3 is TGTGCCAGCAGCTTAGCGCCCAGGGTGGGAACTGAAGCTTTCTTT.

The V call is TRBV4-3, the J call TRBJ2-7, with TRBD2 matching 13 bases. The germline V gene encodes CDR1 LGHNA and CDR2 YSLEER. This CDR3 has 15 amino acids. Losses at the gene ends were 4 bases for V and 6 bases for J; bases not matched to a gene: 6. In nucleotides, the CDR3 is TGCGCCAGCAGCCTCGGACTAGCGGGAGTAACCGAGCAGTACTTC. It translates to CASSLGLAGVTEQYF.

This clone was counted a single time. The genes are TRBV27 and TRBJ2-3; 10 bases are a match to TRBD2. The J segment lost 7 bases and the V segment lost 4 bases, leaving 17 bases of the junction unmatched. CDR1 and CDR2 from the germline V gene are MNHEY and SMNVEV (reference sequence). The CDR3 is 18 residues long. The CDR3 loop is CASSSLIGERGGRNTQYF. The CDR3 DNA reads TGTGCCAGCAGTTCACTTATCGGGGAGCGGGGGGGCCGCAATACGCAGTATTTT.

The chain couples TRBV4-3 to TRBJ1-4; 10 bases map to TRBD1. This CDR3 is 16 amino acids long. CDR1 and CDR2 from the germline V gene are LGHNA and YSLEER. The V and J ends lost 3 bases and 7 bases, in that order; junction bases with no gene match: 8. The CDR3 loop reads CASSHGWGDRGEKLFF. CDR3 DNA: TGCGCCAGCAGCCACGGCTGGGGGGACAGGGGTGAAAAACTGTTTTTT.

The chain is built from TRBV4-2 and TRBJ2-3, with 8 bases identical to TRBD2. The germline V gene encodes CDR1 LGHNA and CDR2 YNFKEQ. V gave up 3 bases and J gave up 4 bases; unmatched junction bases: 18. The CDR3 extends over 19 amino acids. The CDR3 DNA reads as TGTGCCAGCAGCCACGGCGAAGGGAGCGGGGGACGTGCGGCAGATACGCAGTATTTT. Translation gives CASSHGEGSGGRAADTQYF.

This rearrangement joins TRBV2 to TRBJ2-5, with a weak D call TRBD1 (6 bases). The V and J ends lost 4 bases and 11 bases respectively, with 17 bases between them. The germline V gene encodes CDR1 SNHLY and CDR2 FYNNEI. CDR3 size: 13 residues. CDR3 DNA: TGTGCCAGCAGTGTCTCCTTACAGGGCAAGCAGTACTTC. This codes for CASSVSLQGKQYF.

The chain links TRBV13 to TRBJ2-7; D is unresolved. Trimming took off 4 bases at V and 3 bases at J, with 16 bases between the two ends. The CDR3 loop spans 15 amino acids. Germline V gene lookup returns CDR1 PRHDT and CDR2 FYEKMQ (reference sequence). The CDR3 sequence is CASSSSRVGGYEQYF. The CDR3 nucleotides are TGTGCCAGCAGCTCCTCCCGTGTAGGCGGCTACGAGCAGTACTTC.

The chain links TRBV28 to TRBJ1-5, with 7 bases aligning to TRBD1. The J segment lost 1 base and the V segment lost 5 bases, leaving 5 bases of the junction unmatched. The CDR3 contains 15 residues. Germline V gives CDR1 MDHEN, CDR2 SYDVKM. The CDR3 coding sequence is TGTGCCAGCAGTACGCGGGACAGCAGCAATCAGCCCCAGCATTTT. Protein: CASSTRDSSNQPQHF.

CDR3 DNA: TGTGCCAGCAGCCAAGATACAGGGGGAACTGAAGCTTTCTTT. Residues: CASSQDTGGTEAFF. The V gene is TRBV4-2, the J gene TRBJ1-1; 8 nucleotides align to TRBD1. Trimming at V came to 0 bases and at J to 5 bases, leaving 2 bases not matched to a gene. The germline V gene has CDR1 LGHNA and CDR2 YNFKEQ. The CDR3 has 14 residues.

V and J are TRBV6-1 and TRBJ1-1; 8 bases line up with TRBD1. Germline values: CDR1 MNHNS, CDR2 SASEGT. The junction had 12 bases not matched to a gene; V was cut back by 4 bases and J by 2 bases. CDR3 length equals 17 residues. The CDR3 here is CASSVLRTGTGNTEAFF. CDR3 nucleotides: TGTGCCAGCAGTGTATTAAGGACAGGGACGGGAAACACTGAAGCTTTCTTT.

This clone was observed a handful of times. This sequence joins TRBV13 and TRBJ2-7, with D uncertain. This CDR3 has 12 residues. Trimming stripped 2 bases from V and 3 bases from J, with 5 bases between. The V gene's germline CDR1 is PRHDT and CDR2 FYEKMQ (reference sequence). The CDR3 loop is CASSLHGYEQYF. Written as DNA, the CDR3 is TGTGCCAGCAGCTTACACGGCTACGAGCAGTACTTC. Filled out from reference TRBV13 and TRBJ2-7, the complete variable domain reads AAGVIQSPRHLIKEKRETATLKCYPIPRHDTVYWYQQGPGQDPQFLISFYEKMQSDKGSIPDRFSAQQFSDYHSELNMSSLELGDSALYFCASSLHGYEQYFGPGTRLTVT.

The V gene is TRBV29-1, the J gene TRBJ2-2, with TRBD1 identical over 9 bases. The CDR3 is made up of 14 amino acids. Per germline, CDR1 SQVTM and CDR2 ANQGSEA. The V and J ends lost 4 bases and 2 bases, in that order; junction bases with no gene match: 2. The CDR3 region is CSVVQGANTGELFF. CDR3 DNA sequence: TGCAGCGTTGTACAGGGGGCAAACACCGGGGAGCTGTTTTTT.

The genes are TRBV7-9 and TRBJ2-1; D may be TRBD1 (6 bases). There are 13 residues in the CDR3. Germline CDR1 reads SEHNR; CDR2 reads FQNEAQ (reference sequence). The V and J ends lost 3 bases and 8 bases respectively, with 11 bases between them. DNA of the CDR3: TGTGCCAGCAGCTTTACAGGGATCGATGAGCAGTTCTTC. Translated, it gives CASSFTGIDEQFF.

J is TRBJ1-6 and V is TRBV5-8, with D tentatively TRBD1 (6 bases). Germline-derived CDR1 and CDR2 are SGHTS and YDEGEE. The CDR3 is 18 residues long. The ends were cut back, 2 bases at V and 0 bases at J, with 15 bases in the middle. Written as DNA, the CDR3 is TGTGCCAGCAGCTTCCCGCAGGGGACGAGCTCCTATAATTCACCCCTCCACTTT. As protein: CASSFPQGTSSYNSPLHF.

This clone came up a few times. V usage is TRBV4-1 and J usage is TRBJ1-5; D possibly corresponds to TRBD1 (5 bases). Germline V gene sequence: CDR1 MGHRA, CDR2 YSYEKL. The CDR3 covers 13 residues. Trimming cost V 1 base and J 11 bases, with 12 bases left between them. CDR3 loop: CASSQAPGETQHF. In DNA form, the CDR3 reads TGCGCCAGCAGCCAAGCCCCGGGGGAGACCCAGCATTTT.

The gene calls are TRBV5-1 and TRBJ2-1, with D perhaps TRBD1 (5 bases). CDR1 and CDR2 (germline): SGHRS, YFSETQ. Trimming stripped 0 bases from V and 3 bases from J, with 10 bases between. The CDR3 length is 15 residues. The CDR3 reads CASSLGQRNYNEQFF. Here the CDR3 DNA reads TGCGCCAGCAGCTTGGGACAGCGAAACTACAATGAGCAGTTCTTC.

This clone has just one count. J is TRBJ1-1 and V is TRBV15; tentative D call: TRBD1 (6 bases). Trimming removed 4 bases at V and 0 bases at J, with 12 bases between. Germline V gene sequence: CDR1 LNHNV, CDR2 YYDKDF (reference sequence). CDR3 length: 15 amino acids. The CDR3 region has the DNA TGTGCCACCAGCACCGGGACATATTTGAACACTGAAGCTTTCTTT. It translates to CATSTGTYLNTEAFF.